This T cell receptor (beta chain) was retrieved from a study of OX40 agonist ivuxolimab in advanced cancers. Study-level background: A male proportion of about 80% was recorded, with mean age roughly 60 years and range roughly 23 to 90. Three patients, one with hepatocellular carcinoma and two with cutaneous melanoma, achieved partial responses.

At cycle 4 day 1, cycle 7 day 1, and baseline, blood was sampled. The method was immunoSEQ multiplex PCR; TCRdb's version includes in-frame clones alone and lacks a portion of them. The sample includes 90,000 or so clones, about 92% seen only once; the top ten take around 3.5%. The sample here was CD4+ or CD8+ T cells sorted from blood, taken in a trial of the OX40 agonist ivuxolimab. The receptor's source is an adult with an advanced solid tumor such as melanoma, head and neck, liver or kidney cancer.

The DNA for the CDR3 is TGTGCCAGCAGTGGACCTCGGACAGTCGAGCAGTACTTC. Amino acid sequence: CASSGPRTVEQYF. The chain links TRBV2 to TRBJ2-7; D is possibly TRBD1 (6 bases). Per the germline V gene, CDR1 is SNHLY and CDR2 is FYNNEI. The CDR3 is made up of 13 amino acids. The germline V and J ends were trimmed by 4 bases and 6 bases, with 13 bases remaining between them.